This TCR beta chain was observed in a study of blood T cell repertoires in COVID-19. Study-wide background: Whether acute or convalescent, the COVID-19 samples came from the United States, Italy and Spain. Sample material is recorded as cDNA or gDNA derived from T cells, B-cell-depleted T cells, or PBMCs.

Authors' methods: It was from reference gene primer amplification that nucleated cell counts were estimated. Assay used: immunoSEQ multiplex PCR; TCRdb lists only in-frame clones, some missing. The V and J calls and clone size were taken over from that table, and D and trimming were inferred from the DNA. The profile shows approximately 91,000 clones, 75% to 90% of them singletons. Trimming at V came to 8 bases and at J to 5 bases, leaving 7 bases not matched to a gene. The CDR3 length is 13 residues. From germline, CDR1 is SNHLY and CDR2 FYNNEI. This clonotype was sampled from a human donor in a cohort sampled during active COVID-19. The chain is built from TRBV2 and TRBJ2-3, with TRBD1 matching over 7 bases. The specimen sequenced was peripheral blood. CDR3 sequence: CASGGQAGDTQYF. The CDR3 nucleotides read TGTGCCAGCGGTGGACAGGCGGGAGATACGCAGTATTTT. The full variable domain, its missing parts supplied by reference TRBV2 and TRBJ2-3, is EPEVTQTPSHQVTQMGQEVILRCVPISNHLYFYWYRQILGQKVEFLVSFYNNEISEKSEIFDDQFSVERPDGSNFTLKIRSTKLEDSAMYFCASGGQAGDTQYFGPGTRLTVL.